The 3 T cell receptor beta chains below come from one sample, sequenced in a study of cytomegalovirus exposure and HLA in healthy donors. 60 Vbeta and 13 Jbeta primers were used in PCR. TCRdb keeps only in-frame clones here, not all; method: immunoSEQ multiplex PCR. This sample has 95,000 to 150,000 clones, with over 70% found just once. Sequencing was carried out using PBMCs. The receptors come from a woman in her 50s in good health and CMV-seronegative.

V usage is TRBV15 and J usage is TRBJ2-1; 8 positions agree with TRBD2. Unmatched junction bases numbered 3, after V lost 3 bases and J lost 5 bases. The CDR3 covers 14 residues. CDR1 is LNHNV and CDR2 is YYDKDF in the germline V gene (reference sequence). The CDR3 coding sequence is TGTGCCACCAGCAGCGGGGGGGTAAACAATGAGCAGTTCTTC. It translates to CATSSGGVNNEQFF.

The rearrangement joins TRBV5-4 to TRBJ2-4, with D possibly matching TRBD2 (5 bases). V lost 3 bases and J lost 3, with 10 bases in between. The germline V gene has CDR1 SGHNT and CDR2 YYREEE (reference sequence). CDR3 size: 14 residues. The CDR3 nucleotides read TGTGCCAGCAGCTCGGAGGTCGGCAAAAACATTCAGTACTTC. This encodes CASSSEVGKNIQYF.

The CDR3 here is CASSLAPGNYGYTF. In DNA, the CDR3 is TGTGCCAGCAGCTTAGCGCCGGGGAACTATGGCTACACCTTC. This chain connects TRBV7-9 to TRBJ1-2, with D unclear. Looked up from germline, CDR1 is SEHNR and CDR2 is FQNEAQ (reference sequence). The CDR3 runs 14 residues. V was trimmed by 0 bases and J by 2 bases, leaving 7 bases between them.